This entry describes one TCR beta chain. This receptor's antigen is unknown. No base qualities exist here, and no much larger clone lies one base off it. The immunoSEQ Assay, a bias-controlled multiplex PCR, was used to amplify TCRbeta CDR3 regions from genomic DNA. Per the authors' processing: Nucleated cell counts per sample were estimated from amplification of reference gene primers within the assay. To quantify the absolute abundance of each unique TCRbeta CDR3 rearrangement, sequence reads were collapsed and filtered. For each sample, productive Simpson clonality was calculated as the square root of Simpson's diversity index over productive rearrangements. The source is immuneACCESS, and TCRdb retained only in-frame sequences with V and J called. Part of the clones is not carried over; for the studies checked, unresolved V genes explain less than half of this, and the remainder is unexplained. That table is the source of V, J and clone size, and D and trimming were worked out from the DNA. In all, the sample holds some 350,000 clones, and almost 90% of those were seen once. Together, the top ten hold 6% to 7.5% of the sample.

The sample is drawn from a study of blood T cell repertoires in COVID-19 (dated by TCRdb to about 2020). Background on the whole study: Samples covering the acute and convalescent phases of COVID-19 were provided by collaborators in the United States, Italy and Spain. The sample metadata nearly always contained a de-identified subject ID, COVID-19 status, age in years and sex. The samples were drawn from two sources: the first 160 participants of the ongoing ImmuneRACE study, and some 1,300 subjects contributed by 6 global collaborators. The prospective study material was composed of cDNA or gDNA derived from T cells, B-cell-depleted T cells, or PBMCs. The repertoires were made available in a free public database intended to serve as a resource for research on the immune response to SARS-CoV-2. Where available, HLA class I and class II types were taken from metadata supplied by the sample provider and were not determined by assay-based typing. Subjects who had been exposed to COVID-19, were actively infected with it, or had recovered from it provided the deeply sampled blood TCRbeta repertoires that made up the dataset. Results the study describes overall, beyond this receptor: The quantity of clinical and demographic metadata differed by source and by participant and was supplied without curation.

Collaborating institutions collected whole blood in K2EDTA tubes following their own protocols. For TCRbeta analysis, collaborators shipped samples in one of three forms: frozen whole blood, isolated PBMCs, or DNA extracted from either of those sample types. The specimen was peripheral blood. This sequence originates from a man aged 18 to 30 with active or convalescent COVID-19.

The CDR3 reads CASSLDIRRISSGANVLTF. The bases read TGTGCCAGCAGTCTTGATATACGGAGAATCAGCTCTGGGGCCAACGTCCTGACTTTC. The V gene is TRBV27 and the J gene is TRBJ2-6; no D gene is confidently identified. Based on the germline V gene (reference sequence), the CDR1 and CDR2 sequences are MNHEY and SMNVEV. Trimming costs V 5 bases and J 0 bases, and their ends lie 20 bases apart. The cysteine opens and the phenylalanine closes a CDR3 of 19 amino acids. The only DNA kept is the CDR3, 57 bases in frame from the first base.